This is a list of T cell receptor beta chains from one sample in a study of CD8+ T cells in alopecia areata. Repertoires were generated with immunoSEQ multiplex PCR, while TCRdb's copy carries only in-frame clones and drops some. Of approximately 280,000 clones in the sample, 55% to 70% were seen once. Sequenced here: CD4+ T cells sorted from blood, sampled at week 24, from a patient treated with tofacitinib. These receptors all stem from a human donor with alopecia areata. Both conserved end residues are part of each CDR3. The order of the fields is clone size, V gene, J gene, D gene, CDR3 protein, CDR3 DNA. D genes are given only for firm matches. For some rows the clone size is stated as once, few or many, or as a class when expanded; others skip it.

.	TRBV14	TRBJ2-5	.	CASSRQTGIQETQYF	TGTGCCAGCAGCCGACAAACAGGGATCCAAGAGACCCAGTACTTC
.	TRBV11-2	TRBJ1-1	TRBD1	CASSPGTGEAFF	TGTGCCAGCAGCCCTGGGACAGGTGAAGCTTTCTTT
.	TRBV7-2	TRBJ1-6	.	CASSHTYQGLSSPLHF	TGTGCCAGCAGCCACACCTACCAGGGGTTGAGTTCACCCCTCCACTTT
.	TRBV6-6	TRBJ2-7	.	CASSYSTLAGPYEQYF	TGTGCCAGCAGTTACTCGACGCTCGCGGGGCCCTACGAGCAGTACTTC
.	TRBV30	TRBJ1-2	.	CAWTGRPDYGYTF	TGTGCCTGGACCGGACGTCCTGACTATGGCTACACCTTC
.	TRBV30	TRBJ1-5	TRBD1	CAWSGDRGPYQPQHF	TGTGCCTGGAGTGGGGACAGAGGCCCTTATCAGCCCCAGCATTTT
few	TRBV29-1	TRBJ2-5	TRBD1	CSSGTGGETQYF	TGCAGCTCTGGGACAGGAGGAGAGACCCAGTACTTC
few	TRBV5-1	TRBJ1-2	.	CASSLAETAEGYTF	TGCGCCAGCAGCTTGGCCGAGACAGCGGAAGGCTACACCTTC
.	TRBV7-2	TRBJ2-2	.	CASSLVGSRGRGELFF	TGTGCCAGCAGCTTAGTAGGGTCCAGGGGAAGAGGGGAGCTGTTTTTT
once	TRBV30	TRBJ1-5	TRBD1	CAWGGQGGRSNQPQHF	TGTGCCTGGGGAGGTCAAGGGGGCCGAAGCAATCAGCCCCAGCATTTT
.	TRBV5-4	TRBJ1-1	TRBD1	CASSRTGAEAFF	TGTGCCAGCAGCCGGACAGGGGCTGAAGCTTTCTTT
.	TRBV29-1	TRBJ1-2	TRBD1	CSVEGGDRANYGYTF	TGCAGCGTTGAAGGGGGGGACAGGGCTAACTATGGCTACACCTTC
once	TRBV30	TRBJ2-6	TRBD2	CAWDRLAGSSGANVLTF	TGTGCCTGGGATCGACTAGCGGGTAGCTCTGGGGCCAACGTCCTGACTTTC
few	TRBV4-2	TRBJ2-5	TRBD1	CASGRTGVLETQYF	TGTGCCAGCGGGCGGACAGGGGTCCTAGAGACCCAGTACTTC
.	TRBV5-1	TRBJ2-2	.	CASSFTANTGELFF	TGCGCCAGCAGCTTTACAGCTAACACCGGGGAGCTGTTTTTT
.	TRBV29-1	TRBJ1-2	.	CSVTGGVPLGGYTF	TGCAGCGTCACCGGCGGTGTGCCCTTGGGGGGCTACACCTTC
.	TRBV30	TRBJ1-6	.	CAWSVEREYSPLHF	TGTGCCTGGAGTGTAGAGAGGGAGTATTCACCCCTCCACTTT
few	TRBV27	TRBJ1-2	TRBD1	CASSFGQGRYGYTF	TGTGCCAGCAGTTTCGGACAGGGTCGGTATGGCTACACCTTC
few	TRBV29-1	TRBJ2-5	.	CSVEGLEETQYF	TGCAGCGTTGAGGGGCTGGAAGAGACCCAGTACTTC
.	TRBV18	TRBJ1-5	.	CASSPGQFGPGQPQHF	TGTGCCAGCTCACCAGGGCAGTTCGGTCCGGGGCAGCCCCAGCATTTT
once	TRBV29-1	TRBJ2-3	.	CSVGEVSTDTQYF	TGCAGCGTTGGAGAGGTTAGCACAGATACGCAGTATTTT
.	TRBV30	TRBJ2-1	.	CAWSGGVGNEQFF	TGTGCCTGGAGCGGGGGAGTCGGCAATGAGCAGTTCTTC
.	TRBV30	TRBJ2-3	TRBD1	CAWSPRGLATDTQYF	TGTGCCTGGAGTCCCAGGGGGCTTGCCACAGATACGCAGTATTTT